This T cell receptor (beta chain) derives from a study of early T cells in non-severe SARS-CoV-2 infection. Trimming removed 0 bases at V and 13 bases at J, with 16 bases between. The germline V gene encodes CDR1 LGHNA and CDR2 YSLEER. The CDR3 length is 14 residues. The protocol attached unique molecular identifiers to individual cDNA molecules. Each CDR3 protein is one row after TCRdb ran MiXCR on the 5' RACE reads. The sample holds 26,000 or so distinct CDR3 sequences, 4% to 6% seen once. The TCR sequence derives from an adult who was a healthcare worker with PCR-confirmed SARS-CoV-2 infection or an uninfected control (not recorded which). The sequenced material came from whole blood. The rearrangement uses TRBV4-3 and TRBJ2-1; D is tentatively TRBD1 or TRBD2 (6 bases each). Written as DNA, the CDR3 is TGCGCCAGCAGCCAAGAGGCCGGGGGCTCTGAACAGTTCTTC. It is translated as CASSQEAGGSEQFF.